Shown below are 28 T cell receptor beta chains from a single sample sequenced in a study of T cell responses to AZD1222 COVID-19 vaccine. TCRdb keeps only in-frame clones here, not all; method: immunoSEQ multiplex PCR. The table lists some 150,000 clones, about nine tenths of them singletons. The sequencing here drew on peripheral blood, taken on day 0 of MenACWY control vaccination. These TCRs come from an adult in good health.

This chain links TRBV6-5 with TRBJ2-2; unclear D gene. Trimming pared 0 bases from V and 5 bases from J, leaving 10 bases between. Germline V gene data show CDR1 as MNHEY and CDR2 as SVGAGI. CDR3 length equals 15 residues. In DNA form, the CDR3 reads TGTGCCAGCAGTTACTCCGGGCCCAGGACCGGGGAGCTGTTTTTT. Its translation is CASSYSGPRTGELFF.

The V gene is TRBV4-1, the J gene TRBJ1-1, with a tentative D call TRBD1 (5 bases). The CDR3 runs 17 residues. The ends were cut back, 4 bases at V and 1 base at J, with 19 bases in the middle. Germline CDR1 and CDR2: MGHRA and YSYEKL. The CDR3 is CASSPRDSRVGNTEAFF. The CDR3 nucleotides read TGCGCCAGCAGCCCCCGAGACAGTAGGGTCGGGAACACTGAAGCTTTCTTT.

This chain uses TRBV6-1 with TRBJ1-6, with TRBD1 matching over 7 bases. V gave up 1 base and J gave up 12 bases; unmatched junction bases: 6. From germline, CDR1 is MNHNS and CDR2 SASEGT. The length of the CDR3 is 14 residues. CDR3 nucleotides: TGTGCCAGCAGTGAAGTGAGGGACAGTAGACCCCTCCACTTT. It specifies CASSEVRDSRPLHF.

Here the CDR3 reads CASSEGGSLPYEQYF. Here the CDR3 DNA reads TGTGCCAGCAGTGAAGGCGGATCACTCCCCTACGAGCAGTACTTC. The gene calls are TRBV2 and TRBJ2-7; D not resolved. Germline values: CDR1 SNHLY, CDR2 FYNNEI. Trimming cost V 1 base and J 2 bases, with 12 bases left between them. The CDR3 loop spans 15 amino acids. The full variable domain, its missing parts supplied by reference TRBV2 and TRBJ2-7, is EPEVTQTPSHQVTQMGQEVILRCVPISNHLYFYWYRQILGQKVEFLVSFYNNEISEKSEIFDDQFSVERPDGSNFTLKIRSTKLEDSAMYFCASSEGGSLPYEQYFGPGTRLTVT.

The chain recombines TRBV27 with TRBJ2-1, with unresolved D. The germline V and J ends were trimmed by 3 bases and 9 bases, with 9 bases remaining between them. The CDR3 extends over 12 amino acids. Germline-derived CDR1 and CDR2 are MNHEY and SMNVEV (reference sequence). CDR3 region: CASSFYFGEQFF. CDR3 sequence (DNA): TGTGCCAGCAGTTTTTATTTCGGTGAGCAGTTCTTC.

The chain recombines TRBV6-6 with TRBJ2-2; 8 bases align to TRBD1. This CDR3 region has 15 residues. V dropped 6 bases and J dropped 2; count of bases not matched to a gene: 5. Per germline, CDR1 MNHNY and CDR2 SVGAGI (reference sequence). Written as DNA, the CDR3 is TGTGCCAGCAGGGAGGACAGGGTAAACACCGGGGAGCTGTTTTTT. Residues: CASREDRVNTGELFF.

This sequence joins TRBV10-3 and TRBJ2-1; D not certain. V was shortened by 0 bases and J by 8 bases, with 5 bases between the two germline ends. The CDR3 consists of 12 residues. Germline values: CDR1 ENHRY, CDR2 SYGVKD. CDR3 in amino acids: CAISESSDEQFF. As DNA, the CDR3 is TGTGCCATCAGTGAGTCTTCGGATGAGCAGTTCTTC.

The rearrangement links TRBV5-1 to TRBJ2-1, with 7 nucleotides matching TRBD1. From germline, CDR1 is SGHRS and CDR2 YFSETQ. This CDR3 has 14 residues. J gave up 6 bases and V 0 bases, and 3 bases lay outside the gene matches. The CDR3 loop is CASSLGQGRNEQFF. CDR3 DNA: TGCGCCAGCAGCTTGGGACAGGGACGCAATGAGCAGTTCTTC. Together with reference TRBV5-1 and TRBJ2-1, the CDR3 gives the full variable domain: KAGVTQTPRYLIKTRGQQVTLSCSPISGHRSVSWYQQTPGQGLQFLFEYFSETQRNKGNFPGRFSGRQFSNSRSEMNVSTLELGDSALYLCASSLGQGRNEQFFGPGTRLTVL.

This chain uses TRBV6-5 with TRBJ2-1; 10 positions match TRBD1. Germline V gives CDR1 MNHEY, CDR2 SVGAGI. The CDR3 length is 15 residues. The ends lost 2 bases at V and 10 bases at J; junction bases unmatched: 8. The CDR3 protein is CASSYLSDRGTEQFF. In DNA, the CDR3 is TGTGCCAGCAGTTACCTGTCGGACAGGGGGACGGAGCAGTTCTTC.

J is TRBJ1-1 and V is TRBV7-9; D not certain. CDR3 length: 11 amino acids. V gave up 1 base and J gave up 8 bases, with 5 bases separating them. Looked up from germline, CDR1 is SEHNR and CDR2 is FQNEAQ (reference sequence). CDR3 protein: CASSLGWEAFF. The CDR3, as DNA: TGTGCCAGCAGCTTAGGATGGGAAGCTTTCTTT.

V usage is TRBV5-1 and J usage is TRBJ2-5; 9 nucleotides match TRBD1. CDR3 length: 14 amino acids. In germline, CDR1 is SGHRS, CDR2 YFSETQ. The ends lost 4 bases at V and 2 bases at J; junction bases unmatched: 3. CDR3 DNA: TGCGCCAGCAGCCGGGACAGGGATCAAGAGACCCAGTACTTC. This codes for CASSRDRDQETQYF.

The chain combines TRBV4-1 with TRBJ1-6, with TRBD1 matching over 8 bases. Germline CDR1 MGHRA, CDR2 YSYEKL. V shed 1 base, J shed 7 bases, and the junction held 6 bases outside the gene matches. This CDR3 spans 16 amino acids. CDR3 in amino acids: CASSQVLRGPNSPLHF. The CDR3 DNA follows: TGCGCCAGCAGCCAAGTTCTCAGGGGGCCGAATTCACCCCTCCACTTT.

Worth noting for this clone: Its ends do not fully match the called genes, so a read error is possible. J is TRBJ2-7 and V is TRBV3-1 (or the pseudogene TRBV3-2); 9 bases are a match to TRBD1. Germline V gene lookup returns CDR1 LGHDT and CDR2 YNNKEL (reference sequence). The CDR3 length is 14 residues. The CDR3 spells CTSSQRTGEVEQYF. The CDR3 region has the DNA TGTACCAGCAGTCAAAGGACAGGGGAGGTCGAGCAGTACTTC.

The V call is TRBV3-1 (or the pseudogene TRBV3-2), the J call TRBJ2-3; 10 bases are shared with TRBD2. The CDR3 is 16 amino acids. Germline V lookup: CDR1 LGHDT, CDR2 YNNKEL (reference sequence). V was clipped by 2 bases and J by 0 bases; unmatched bases: 2. DNA of the CDR3: TGTGCCAGCAGCCAAACTAGCGGGATTAGCACAGATACGCAGTATTTT. Its translation is CASSQTSGISTDTQYF.

The genes are TRBV11-2 and TRBJ1-5; D remains unclear. Trimming pared 5 bases from V and 5 bases from J, leaving 10 bases between. Per the germline V gene, CDR1 is SGHAT and CDR2 is FQNNGV. CDR3 length: 13 amino acids. This CDR3 is CASSHKTDQPQHF. The CDR3 DNA follows: TGTGCCAGCAGCCACAAGACGGATCAGCCCCAGCATTTT.

The chain uses TRBV2 and TRBJ1-6; 7 nucleotides match TRBD1. Unmatched junction bases numbered 15, after V lost 10 bases and J lost 9 bases. The CDR3 is made up of 15 amino acids. The germline V gene encodes CDR1 SNHLY and CDR2 FYNNEI. In DNA, the CDR3 is TGTGCCACCAAACGCGATCAACAGGGGACTTCACCCCTCCACTTT. It yields the protein CATKRDQQGTSPLHF.

The chain links TRBV12-3 or TRBV12-4 to TRBJ1-3; D unresolved. CDR3 size: 13 residues. Trimming shortened V by 6 bases and J by 0 bases, and 6 bases separated the two germline ends. This CDR3 is CASRGHSGNTIYF. CDR3 in DNA: TGTGCCAGCAGGGGCCACTCTGGAAACACCATATATTTT.

The chain employs TRBV3-1 (or the pseudogene TRBV3-2) and TRBJ1-3; D remains ambiguous. Trimming cost V 2 bases and J 1 base, with 0 bases left between them. In germline, CDR1 is LGHDT, CDR2 YNNKEL (reference sequence). The CDR3 totals 12 residues. CDR3 nucleotide sequence: TGTGCCAGCAGCCAATCTGGAAACACCATATATTTT. Translation gives CASSQSGNTIYF.

This chain joins TRBV10-3 and TRBJ2-6, with a possible D match to TRBD2 (5 bases). Germline V CDR1 and CDR2: ENHRY, SYGVKD. The length of the CDR3 is 15 residues. With 10 bases removed from V and 0 bases from J, the gap between germline ends came to 13 bases. The CDR3, as DNA: TGTGCCACCGAGGCTCGGGACTCTGGGGCCAACGTCCTGACTTTC. Its protein is CATEARDSGANVLTF.

The chain links TRBV28 to TRBJ2-1; 11 bases line up with TRBD2. The CDR3 sequence is 15 residues long. V gave up 4 bases and J gave up 7 bases; unmatched junction bases: 6. Germline V gene data show CDR1 as MDHEN and CDR2 as SYDVKM. For the CDR3, the DNA is TGTGCCAGCAGTTCTGCGGGACTAGCGGCAAATGAGCAGTTCTTC. This codes for CASSSAGLAANEQFF. Based on the CDR3 plus reference TRBV28 and TRBJ2-1, the full variable domain is DVKVTQSSRYLVKRTGEKVFLECVQDMDHENMFWYRQDPGLGLRLIYFSYDVKMKEKGDIPEGYSVSREKKERFSLILESASTNQTSMYLCASSSAGLAANEQFFGPGTRLTVL.

The chain employs TRBV3-1 (or the pseudogene TRBV3-2) and TRBJ2-7, with D perhaps assigned TRBD1 or TRBD2 (5 bases each). Trimming removed 4 bases from V and 3 bases from J, with 13 bases in between. Germline V gene lookup returns CDR1 LGHDT and CDR2 YNNKEL (reference sequence). The CDR3 runs 14 residues. The CDR3 DNA reads as TGTGCCAGCAGCCTCACGGCGAGGGGCTACGAGCAGTACTTC. Residues: CASSLTARGYEQYF.

V is TRBV9 and J is TRBJ2-2, with D possibly TRBD2 on 5 matching bases. The germline gives CDR1 SGDLS, CDR2 YYNGEE. The length of the CDR3 is 16 residues. Trimming cost V 0 bases and J 1 base, with 10 bases left between them. The CDR3 here is CASSVDPGLNTGELFF. The DNA for the CDR3 is TGTGCCAGCAGCGTAGATCCGGGGTTGAACACCGGGGAGCTGTTTTTT.

The chain uses TRBV7-9 and TRBJ2-2; D is unresolved. The CDR3 runs to 15 residues. V lost 2 bases to trimming and J lost 0 bases, with 7 bases between them. In germline, CDR1 is SEHNR, CDR2 FQNEAQ (reference sequence). In nucleotides, the CDR3 is TGTGCCAGCAGCTTAACAAACTCGAACACCGGGGAGCTGTTTTTT. Amino acids: CASSLTNSNTGELFF.

This clone was seen more than once but under ten times. V gene TRBV2 combines with J gene TRBJ2-1; weak D call: TRBD1 (5 bases). The germline V gene encodes CDR1 SNHLY and CDR2 FYNNEI. The CDR3 length is 13 residues. Trimming left V 2 bases short and J 8 bases short, with 10 bases between. Here the CDR3 reads CASSELGDDEQFF. The CDR3 DNA is TGTGCCAGCAGTGAACTAGGGGATGATGAGCAGTTCTTC.

This clone was detected once. This chain joins TRBV14 and TRBJ2-2; 8 positions agree with TRBD1. This CDR3 contains 15 residues. Germline V gene data show CDR1 as SGHDN and CDR2 as FVKESK. V lost 4 bases, J lost 2 bases, and 3 bases stayed unmatched. The CDR3 nucleotides are TGTGCCAGCAGCCCGACAGGGGTAAACACCGGGGAGCTGTTTTTT. Residues: CASSPTGVNTGELFF.

This clone was seen a few times. The chain employs TRBV6-1 and TRBJ2-7; D is tentatively TRBD1 or TRBD2 (5 bases each). The CDR3 contains 14 residues. Trimming took 3 bases from V and 3 from J, leaving 12 bases between them. Germline V CDR1 and CDR2: MNHNS, SASEGT. CDR3 region: CASSEGEAVYEQYF. Written as DNA, the CDR3 is TGTGCCAGCAGTGAGGGGGAAGCGGTCTACGAGCAGTACTTC.

The CDR3, as DNA: TGCGCCAGCAGCCAAGTTTACACAGGAGGGTCCTACGAGCAGTACTTC. This translates into CASSQVYTGGSYEQYF. The chain employs TRBV4-1 and TRBJ2-7; D is perhaps TRBD2 (6 bases). V lost 1 base to trimming and J lost 1 base, with 14 bases between them. Germline-derived CDR1 and CDR2 are MGHRA and YSYEKL. CDR3 length: 16 amino acids.

The chain joins TRBV2 to TRBJ1-6, with 9 bases that match TRBD1. The CDR3 has 13 residues. J lost 10 bases, V lost 7 bases, and 5 bases had no gene match. The germline CDR1 and CDR2 sequences are SNHLY and FYNNEI. The CDR3: CASTGQGNSPLHF. CDR3 coding DNA: TGTGCCAGCACGGGACAGGGAAACTCACCCCTCCACTTT.